This is a list of T cell receptor beta chains from one sample in a study of identical twins. Each CDR3 protein is one row after TCRdb ran MiXCR on the 5' RACE reads. The sample has hundreds of thousands of distinct CDR3 sequences; about 12% are singletons. The sample also formed part of further work on yellow fever vaccine responses in identical twins.

Sequencing input: PBMCs. The origin of the receptors is a woman aged 18-35 years in good health. Both conserved end residues are part of each CDR3. A D gene is named only where the DNA matches it firmly. Expanded clones get a size class; other rows say once, few or many, or leave the size out.

clone size	J gene	D gene	V gene	CDR3 protein	CDR3 DNA
NA	TRBJ2-7	NA	TRBV7-9	CASTTTGLGSEQYF	TGTGCCAGCACCACCACCGGATTGGGATCCGAGCAGTACTTC
NA	TRBJ2-3	TRBD1	TRBV2	CASIQGARDTQYF	TGTGCCAGCATCCAGGGGGCGAGAGATACGCAGTATTTT
few	TRBJ2-7	NA	TRBV5-1	CASSLAGGDYTYEQYF	TGCGCCAGCAGCTTGGCTGGAGGTGATTATACCTACGAGCAGTACTTC
NA	TRBJ1-2	TRBD1	TRBV3-1	CASSHHDRVGGYTF	TGTGCCAGCAGCCATCACGACAGGGTTGGTGGCTACACCTTC
NA	TRBJ2-7	NA	TRBV20-1	CSARGPSNYEQYF	TGCAGTGCTAGAGGCCCCAGTAACTACGAGCAGTACTTC
many	TRBJ2-1	TRBD2	TRBV27	CASSLAGTHNEQFF	TGTGCCAGCAGTCTAGCGGGAACTCACAATGAGCAGTTCTTC
few	TRBJ2-3	TRBD2	TRBV12-3/TRBV12-4	CASSFGTRITTTDTQYF	TGTGCCAGCAGTTTTGGGACTAGAATAACGACCACAGATACGCAGTATTTT
many	TRBJ2-5	TRBD2	TRBV4-1	CASSQVLSGSRQETQYF	TGCGCCAGCAGCCAAGTTTTAAGCGGGAGCCGCCAAGAGACCCAGTACTTC
NA	TRBJ2-5	NA	TRBV20-1	CSAREPPTLTGGLHRETQYF	TGCAGTGCTAGAGAGCCGCCTACCCTAACGGGGGGCCTTCACAGAGAGACCCAGTACTTC
few	TRBJ1-5	NA	TRBV5-1	CASSEAGDSNQPQHF	TGCGCCAGCAGTGAGGCCGGAGATAGCAATCAGCCCCAGCATTTT
once	TRBJ2-6	TRBD2	TRBV5-1	CASSLEGLAGLSGANVLTF	TGCGCCAGCAGCTTGGAGGGACTAGCGGGCCTCTCTGGGGCCAACGTCCTGACTTTC
many	TRBJ2-3	TRBD2	TRBV12-3/TRBV12-4	CASRAFGFGGRRDTQYF	TGTGCCAGCAGGGCTTTCGGGTTCGGCGGGAGGAGAGATACGCAGTATTTT
many	TRBJ2-6	NA	TRBV20-1	CSARGEESGANVLTF	TGCAGTGCTAGGGGGGAGGAATCTGGGGCCAACGTCCTGACTTTC